This note documents a single T cell receptor beta chain sequence. Its matching antigen is unknown. The sample is drawn from a study of shared clonotypes between healthy human individuals. Overall study findings and caveats: Relative to memory subsets, naive subsets generally showed larger estimated richness.

Genomic DNA per cell subset filled all wells of several immunoSEQ plates. Repertoires were generated with immunoSEQ multiplex PCR, while TCRdb's copy carries only in-frame clones and drops some. The top ten clones hold 0.39% of a sample with more than 2,000,000 clones, roughly 93% of them seen once. The junction had 10 bases not matched to a gene; V was cut back by 4 bases and J by 5 bases. Germline loops: CDR1 MNHEY, CDR2 SMNVEV (reference sequence). The CDR3 runs 15 residues. Into CD45RA+ naive and CD45RA-negative memory subsets, the CD4+ cells were split. Sequenced: naive CD4+ T cells from PBMCs. Subset described: CD45RA+ positively selected. This TCR was sampled from a man aged 18 to 30 in good health. Some clones in this sample may be carry-over from other donors' samples. The chain is built from TRBV27 and TRBJ2-7, with 8 bases that match TRBD2. The CDR3 is CASSSMGLGRNEQYF. The CDR3 coding sequence is TGTGCCAGCAGTTCAATGGGACTAGGACGCAACGAGCAGTACTTC.